The 3 T cell receptor beta chains below were found in one sample sequenced in a study of vaccination effects on CD4 cells after COVID-19. In the ViraFEST assay, antigen-specific CD4+ clonotypes were identified by expansion after peptide-pool stimulation. When less than 11 days of culture had elapsed, CD4+ T cells were isolated. People in the vaccine group had not been infected with SARS-CoV-2 before, and their nucleocapsid antibodies were negative. Data came from immunoSEQ multiplex PCR; TCRdb stores just in-frame clones and leaves some out. The sample lists about 28,000 clones; over 70% were seen once. Antigens for these TCRs are unknown. The sample consisted of CD4+ T cells from PBMCs cultured with SARS-CoV-2 spike peptides, taken before COVID-19 vaccination. These TCRs come from a human donor who received a COVID-19 vaccine.

The chain couples TRBV5-6 to TRBJ2-5, with D perhaps given as TRBD1 or TRBD2 (5 bases each). Deletions cut 4 bases from V and 7 bases from J, with 23 bases between. Germline V lookup: CDR1 SGHDT, CDR2 YYEEEE. The CDR3 extends over 16 amino acids. CDR3 nucleotide sequence: TGTGCCAGCAGCGACCGTCCGGGACCCACCCCTGGGACCCAGTACTTC. As protein: CASSDRPGPTPGTQYF.

J is TRBJ2-7 and V is TRBV9; D possibly corresponds to TRBD2 (6 bases). Trimming removed 0 bases at V and 1 base at J, with 8 bases between. Germline V gene lookup returns CDR1 SGDLS and CDR2 YYNGEE. This CDR3 region has 14 residues. CDR3 DNA: TGTGCCAGCAGCGTAGAGGCGGGATCCTACGAGCAGTACTTC. This encodes CASSVEAGSYEQYF.

This clone has only a few counts. The rearrangement links TRBV30 to TRBJ2-2, with 8 nucleotides matching TRBD2. With 3 bases clipped from V and 1 base from J, the junction kept 7 bases outside the gene matches. CDR3 size: 16 residues. Germline V gene lookup returns CDR1 GTSNPN and CDR2 SVGIG (reference sequence). The CDR3 spells CAWSPTSGWNTGELFF. CDR3 DNA sequence: TGTGCCTGGAGCCCTACTAGCGGTTGGAACACCGGGGAGCTGTTTTTT.